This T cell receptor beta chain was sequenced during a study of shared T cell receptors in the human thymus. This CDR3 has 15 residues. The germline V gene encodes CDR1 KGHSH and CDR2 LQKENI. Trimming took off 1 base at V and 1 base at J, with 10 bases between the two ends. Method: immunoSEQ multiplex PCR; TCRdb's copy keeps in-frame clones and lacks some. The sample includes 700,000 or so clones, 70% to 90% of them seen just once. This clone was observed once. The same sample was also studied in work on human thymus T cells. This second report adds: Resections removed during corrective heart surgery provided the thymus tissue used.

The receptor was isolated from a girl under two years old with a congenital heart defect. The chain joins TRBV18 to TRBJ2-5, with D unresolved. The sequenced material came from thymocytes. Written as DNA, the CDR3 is TGTGCCAGCTCACCACGTGCTGACTTCCAAGAGACCCAGTACTTC. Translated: CASSPRADFQETQYF.